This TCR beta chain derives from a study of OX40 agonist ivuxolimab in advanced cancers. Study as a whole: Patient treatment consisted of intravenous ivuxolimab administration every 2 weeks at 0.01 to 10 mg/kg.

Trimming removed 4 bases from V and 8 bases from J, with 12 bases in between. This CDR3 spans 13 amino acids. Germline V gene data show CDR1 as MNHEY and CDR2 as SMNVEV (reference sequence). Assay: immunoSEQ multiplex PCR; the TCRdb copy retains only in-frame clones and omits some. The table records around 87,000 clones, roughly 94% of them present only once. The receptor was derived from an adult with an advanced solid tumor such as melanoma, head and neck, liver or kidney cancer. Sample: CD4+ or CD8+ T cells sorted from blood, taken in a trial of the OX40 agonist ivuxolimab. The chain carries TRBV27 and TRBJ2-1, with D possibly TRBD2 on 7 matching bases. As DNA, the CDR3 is TGTGCCAGCAGTTCCAGGGGAGGGGATGAGCAGTTCTTC. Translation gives CASSSRGGDEQFF.